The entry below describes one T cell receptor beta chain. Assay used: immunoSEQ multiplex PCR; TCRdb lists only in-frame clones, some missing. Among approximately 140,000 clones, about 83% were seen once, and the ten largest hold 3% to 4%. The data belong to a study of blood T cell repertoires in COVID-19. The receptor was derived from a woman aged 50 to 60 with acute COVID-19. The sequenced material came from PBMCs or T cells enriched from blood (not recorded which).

CDR3 in amino acids: CATPLADPARRESKNIQYF. The DNA of the CDR3 is TGTGCCACTCCTCTGGCGGACCCAGCCCGAAGGGAGTCCAAAAACATTCAGTACTTC. This sequence joins TRBV5-4 and TRBJ2-4; tentative D call: TRBD2 (5 bases). The CDR3 is 19 amino acids. V lost 9 bases, J lost 2 bases, and 30 bases lay in between. The germline V gene has CDR1 SGHNT and CDR2 YYREEE (reference sequence).